This T cell receptor (beta chain) was identified in a study of blood T cell repertoires in COVID-19. Study context: From T cells, B-cell-depleted T cells, or PBMCs came the material, which was cDNA or gDNA.

Assay: immunoSEQ multiplex PCR; the TCRdb copy retains only in-frame clones and omits some. The table shows almost 250,000 clones, with approximately 85% occurring only once. CDR1 is LNHDA, CDR2 SQIVND, per germline (reference sequence). The CDR3 loop spans 12 amino acids. V trimming: 11 bases; J trimming: 5 bases; junction bases outside the gene matches: 6. Clinical history reported by participants formed the basis on which cohorts were assigned. V usage is TRBV19 and J usage is TRBJ1-2; 9 bases are shared with TRBD1. The TCR sequence derives from a woman aged 45-65 years with acute COVID-19. Sequencing was performed on PBMCs or T cells enriched from blood (not recorded which). For the CDR3, the DNA is TGTGCCGTGACCGGGACAGGGTATGGCTACACCTTC. The encoded protein is CAVTGTGYGYTF.